These 12 T cell receptor beta chains share one sample of origin, sequenced in a study of blood T cell repertoires in COVID-19. This table comes from immunoSEQ multiplex PCR, and its TCRdb copy is limited to in-frame clones, with some not included. In the table there are a few hundred thousand clones, 86% of which are singletons. The source material was peripheral blood. The receptors stem from a man older than 75 with acute or convalescent COVID-19.

Only one count was recorded for this clone. The chain couples TRBV5-4 to TRBJ2-7; TRBD2 aligns across 9 bases. Per the germline V gene, CDR1 is SGHNT and CDR2 is YYREEE (reference sequence). The CDR3 sequence is 14 residues long. Trimming cost V 2 bases and J 6 bases; bases outside gene matches: 6. CDR3 coding DNA: TGTGCCAGCAGCTTCGGTAGCGGGAGTGGCGAGCAGTACTTC. It yields the protein CASSFGSGSGEQYF.

The chain recombines TRBV27 with TRBJ1-4; 7 bases match TRBD1. Looked up from germline, CDR1 is MNHEY and CDR2 is SMNVEV (reference sequence). V gave up 6 bases and J gave up 8 bases; unmatched junction bases: 9. The CDR3 has 14 residues. This chain's CDR3 is CASSWGQRREKLFF. CDR3 coding DNA: TGTGCCAGCAGCTGGGGACAGCGCCGGGAAAAACTGTTTTTT.

The chain has TRBV7-6 and TRBJ2-2; 7 bases are shared with TRBD2. After removal of 11 bases from V and 1 base from J, the junction contained 10 bases not matched to a gene. Germline values: CDR1 SGHVS, CDR2 FNYEAQ. The CDR3 is made up of 15 amino acids. The CDR3 here is CAFPRGGVNTGELFF. The CDR3 DNA reads TGTGCCTTCCCTAGGGGAGGGGTGAACACCGGGGAGCTGTTTTTT.

This clone turned up a few times. The chain carries TRBV6-5 and TRBJ1-3; possibly TRBD1 for D (5 bases). The CDR3 is 15 residues long. CDR1 MNHEY and CDR2 SVGAGI come from the germline V gene. The V and J ends lost 9 bases and 4 bases respectively, with 19 bases between them. For the CDR3, the DNA is TGTGCCAGATCGGGGGTAGTGGTGGGAGGAAACACCATATATTTT. Translation: CARSGVVVGGNTIYF.

The rearrangement uses TRBV28 and TRBJ1-5, with D perhaps matching TRBD1 (6 bases). V lost 8 bases, J lost 0 bases, and 11 bases lay in between. The CDR3 extends over 14 amino acids. Germline V gives CDR1 MDHEN, CDR2 SYDVKM. The CDR3 DNA reads TGTGCCAGCCGTACAGGGTATAGCAATCAGCCCCAGCATTTT. Translated: CASRTGYSNQPQHF.

This clone showed up just a few times. The rearrangement joins TRBV7-2 to TRBJ2-7, with 7 bases that match TRBD1. The CDR3 is made up of 14 amino acids. The trim removed 5 bases at V and 0 bases at J, leaving 4 bases unmatched. Germline V gene data show CDR1 as SGHTA and CDR2 as FQGNSA. The CDR3 region has the DNA TGTGCCAGCAGCCCGCGGACAGGCTCCTACGAGCAGTACTTC. Amino acids: CASSPRTGSYEQYF.

V gene TRBV5-1 combines with J gene TRBJ1-1; 7 nucleotides line up with TRBD1. Germline loops: CDR1 SGHRS, CDR2 YFSETQ. V lost 3 bases and J lost 3; bases outside the gene matches: 11. This CDR3 has 16 residues. CDR3 region: CASSSRPGQGDTEAFF. The DNA of the CDR3 is TGCGCCAGCAGCTCCCGTCCAGGTCAGGGGGACACTGAAGCTTTCTTT.

The CDR3 nucleotides read TGTGCCAGCAGCGTCACCCCCTTCGGCACCGGGGAGCTGTTTTTT. This gives the protein CASSVTPFGTGELFF. The gene calls are TRBV9 and TRBJ2-2; no definite D call. This CDR3 contains 15 residues. Trimming stripped 2 bases from V and 4 bases from J, with 12 bases between. Germline V CDR1 and CDR2: SGDLS, YYNGEE.

This rearrangement joins TRBV2 to TRBJ1-2; D not resolved. The CDR3 sequence is 13 residues long. From germline, CDR1 is SNHLY and CDR2 FYNNEI. Trimming removed 7 bases at V and 6 bases at J, with 15 bases between. CDR3 amino acids: CASNRNGEDGYTF. CDR3 nucleotides: TGTGCCAGCAACCGAAACGGGGAAGATGGCTACACCTTC. Full variable domain (outside the CDR3, taken from reference TRBV2 and TRBJ1-2): EPEVTQTPSHQVTQMGQEVILRCVPISNHLYFYWYRQILGQKVEFLVSFYNNEISEKSEIFDDQFSVERPDGSNFTLKIRSTKLEDSAMYFCASNRNGEDGYTFGSGTRLTVV.

The V and J genes are TRBV28 and TRBJ2-7, with 9 nucleotides matching TRBD1. The J segment lost 5 bases and the V segment lost 10 bases, leaving 9 bases of the junction unmatched. Germline CDR1 is MDHEN and CDR2 is SYDVKM. The CDR3 is made up of 13 amino acids. The CDR3 protein is CAMAGQGSHEQYF. CDR3 DNA sequence: TGTGCCATGGCGGGACAGGGATCACACGAGCAGTACTTC.

This chain connects TRBV20-1 to TRBJ1-2; D is unclear. CDR3 size: 15 residues. Per germline, CDR1 DFQATT and CDR2 SNEGSKA (reference sequence). V was clipped by 3 bases and J by 0 bases, with 14 bases between them. The CDR3 bases are TGCAGTGCTAGTACTAGTCTGGGTTCTAACTATGGCTACACCTTC. It yields the protein CSASTSLGSNYGYTF.

This chain uses TRBV2 with TRBJ2-4; 11 nucleotides match TRBD2. After removal of 5 bases from V and 6 bases from J, the junction contained 3 bases not matched to a gene. Germline CDR1 reads SNHLY; CDR2 reads FYNNEI. The CDR3 covers 14 residues. CDR3 sequence reads: CASSFGTSGNIQYF. The DNA for the CDR3 is TGTGCCAGCAGTTTTGGGACTAGCGGAAACATTCAGTACTTC. Based on the CDR3 plus reference TRBV2 and TRBJ2-4, the full variable domain is EPEVTQTPSHQVTQMGQEVILRCVPISNHLYFYWYRQILGQKVEFLVSFYNNEISEKSEIFDDQFSVERPDGSNFTLKIRSTKLEDSAMYFCASSFGTSGNIQYFGAGTRLSVL.